There are a few counts of the clone carrying this T cell receptor beta chain. Antigen: not known. RNA extraction was followed by reverse transcription into cDNA, which acted as the sequencing template. Clones were sequenced by immunoSEQ multiplex PCR, and TCRdb holds only the in-frame ones, with some missing. The sample contains about 190,000 clones, approximately 60% of which appear only once. The treatment denotes: oral pan-JAK inhibitor, 5-10 mg twice daily. The data originate from a study of CD8+ T cells in alopecia areata. Study-wide results and limits: The treated group had a single nonresponder, limiting CD8+ expansion-response conclusions. For lesional scalp, especially alopecia totalis/universalis, clonality was higher than in normal scalp. For patients receiving tofacitinib, scalp clonality and expanded CD8+ clones among the top 100 significantly decreased.

The CDR3 totals 12 residues. V was cut by 9 bases and J by 2 bases, with 11 bases left in between. CDR1 and CDR2 (germline): SNHLY, FYNNEI. Sequencing was performed on CD4+ T cells sorted from blood, taken at week 4, from a patient treated with tofacitinib. V is TRBV2 and J is TRBJ2-7, with a weak D call TRBD1 (6 bases). This TCR was sampled from a human donor with alopecia areata. CDR3 residues: CARARGTYEQYF. The DNA for the CDR3 is TGTGCCAGAGCCAGGGGAACCTACGAGCAGTACTTC.